Listed below are T cell receptor beta chains from one sample, sequenced in a study of cytomegalovirus exposure and HLA in healthy donors. Generated by immunoSEQ multiplex PCR, the TCRdb table keeps only in-frame clones and is missing some. The sample lists 95,000 to 150,000 clones, around 77% occurring once. Input material: PBMCs. Source of these receptors: a middle-aged woman in good health and CMV-seropositive. Each CDR3 is given with its conserved first and last residue. A D gene is named only where the DNA matches it firmly. Only some rows state a clone size, as once, few, many or a class for expanded clones.

TGTGCCAGCAGTTTAAGACTCCTCACAGATACGCAGTATTTT,CASSLRLLTDTQYF,NA,NA,TRBV28,TRBJ2-3
TGTGCCAGCAGTGAATTGAGCGAGCAGTACTTC,CASSELSEQYF,NA,NA,TRBV6-1,TRBJ2-7
TGTGCCAGCCGGGAGGAAAACTCCTACGAGCAGTACTTC,CASREENSYEQYF,NA,TRBD2,TRBV7-9,TRBJ2-7
TGTGCCAGCAGCCTCCGGGACAGGGGCTCGGGGGGGAGCACAGATACGCAGTATTTT,CASSLRDRGSGGSTDTQYF,NA,TRBD1,TRBV28,TRBJ2-3
TGTGCCACCAGCCCCGGGCAGGGGGGAGGCAACACTGAAGCTTTCTTT,CATSPGQGGGNTEAFF,NA,TRBD1,TRBV15,TRBJ1-1
TGTGCCAGCAGTGCGGACAGGGGTTTTAGCTCCTACAATGAGCAGTTCTTC,CASSADRGFSSYNEQFF,NA,TRBD1,TRBV25-1,TRBJ2-1
TGCGCCAGCAGCCCCAGGGTCTCCTCCTACGAGCAGTACTTC,CASSPRVSSYEQYF,NA,NA,TRBV4-1,TRBJ2-7
TGTGCCAGCAAGACAGGGATTCAAGAGACCCAGTACTTC,CASKTGIQETQYF,NA,TRBD1,TRBV7-6,TRBJ2-5
TGTGCCAGTAGTCGGACAGAGTCCTACGAGCAGTACTTC,CASSRTESYEQYF,NA,NA,TRBV19,TRBJ2-7
TGTGCCAGCAGCGGCGGGACAGGGGGGAACACTGAAGCTTTCTTT,CASSGGTGGNTEAFF,once,TRBD1,TRBV11-2,TRBJ1-1
TGCGCCAGCAGCCTTGGTCTAGTGTTCCCAGAGACCCAGTACTTC,CASSLGLVFPETQYF,NA,NA,TRBV4-1,TRBJ2-5
TGTGCCAGCAGCCCTGAGAGGGTAGTCCCCGGGGAGCTGTTTTTT,CASSPERVVPGELFF,once,NA,TRBV27,TRBJ2-2
TGTGCCAGCAGCCTCAAATCAGGGCCTAGCGGCCCCAATGAGCAGTTCTTC,CASSLKSGPSGPNEQFF,NA,TRBD2,TRBV7-8,TRBJ2-1
TGTGCCTGGAGTGAACACTATAATTCACCCCTCCACTTT,CAWSEHYNSPLHF,NA,NA,TRBV30,TRBJ1-6
TGTGCCAGCAGTTTTGTTAGCGGAAACACCATATATTTT,CASSFVSGNTIYF,NA,NA,TRBV28,TRBJ1-3
TGTGCCAGCAGCTTCGGTTTGGAGACTGAAGCTTTCTTT,CASSFGLETEAFF,NA,NA,TRBV11-2,TRBJ1-1
TGTGCCAGTAGTAGGGAAGGCACCGGGGTTGATTCACCCCTCCACTTT,CASSREGTGVDSPLHF,NA,NA,TRBV19,TRBJ1-6
TGTGCCAGCAGCTTGGAGGAGGGGAGGAAGTCGAAGGGCTACACCTTC,CASSLEEGRKSKGYTF,NA,NA,TRBV5-4,TRBJ1-2
TGTGCCAGCACTCGAGCGAGGGGGCTGAGGGCTGAGCAGTTCTTC,CASTRARGLRAEQFF,NA,TRBD1,TRBV7-2,TRBJ2-1
TGTGCCAGCAGCCCAATTAGCGGTTGGTTCTCCTACGAGCAGTACTTC,CASSPISGWFSYEQYF,NA,NA,TRBV7-9,TRBJ2-7
TGTGCCAGCAGCTTTAAACTAGCGGGTAGAGGTGAGCAGTTCTTC,CASSFKLAGRGEQFF,NA,TRBD2,TRBV5-4,TRBJ2-1
TGTGCCAGCAGTGACGATACTAGCGTCAATGAGCAGTTCTTC,CASSDDTSVNEQFF,NA,TRBD2,TRBV6-4,TRBJ2-1
TGTGCCAGCTCTATCGACACATATGGCTACACCTTC,CASSIDTYGYTF,NA,NA,TRBV18,TRBJ1-2
TGTGCCAGCAGGAGGGGGAGCGCGTACGAGCAGTACTTC,CASRRGSAYEQYF,few,NA,TRBV27,TRBJ2-7
TGTGCCAGCAGCCAAGAGCAGGCAGCAACAGATACGCAGTATTTT,CASSQEQAATDTQYF,NA,NA,TRBV14,TRBJ2-3
TGCGCCAGCAGCTTGGGGGACAGGGCCACAGATACGCAGTATTTT,CASSLGDRATDTQYF,NA,TRBD1,TRBV5-1,TRBJ2-3
TGCGCCAGCAGCTTGGAAACTAGCGGCACAGATACGCAGTATTTT,CASSLETSGTDTQYF,NA,TRBD2,TRBV5-1,TRBJ2-3
TGTGCCAGCAGTTTACGGGGTGGCGGGGTCTCCTCCTACGAGCAGTACTTC,CASSLRGGGVSSYEQYF,NA,NA,TRBV28,TRBJ2-7
TGCGCCAGCAGCCCCACGGACTATTTCAATGAGCAGTTCTTC,CASSPTDYFNEQFF,NA,NA,TRBV5-1,TRBJ2-1
TGTGCCAGTAGTATGTACAGGGGGGGGTTCACCGGGGAGCTGTTTTTT,CASSMYRGGFTGELFF,few,NA,TRBV19,TRBJ2-2
TGTGCCAGTAGTAATGGGAAGGGGGGGAGCGCGGGAGGAGCCGAGACCCAGTACTTC,CASSNGKGGSAGGAETQYF,NA,TRBD2,TRBV19,TRBJ2-5
TGTGCCTACGGGAAAGACCGTAACACCGGGGAGCTGTTTTTT,CAYGKDRNTGELFF,NA,NA,TRBV30,TRBJ2-2
TGCGCCAGCAGCTTGGCCTGGGGACAGGGCGGCGAAAAACTGTTTTTT,CASSLAWGQGGEKLFF,few,TRBD1,TRBV5-1,TRBJ1-4
TGTGCCAGCAGTTACTCGAGGCGGAATCAGCCCCAGCATTTT,CASSYSRRNQPQHF,once,NA,TRBV6-5,TRBJ1-5
TGTGCCAGCAGCTTAGGACAGTATCAGCCCCAGCATTTT,CASSLGQYQPQHF,once,NA,TRBV7-2,TRBJ1-5
TGTGCCAGCTTCGGTGGTCAGGGGGGATCTGGGGCCAACGTCCTGACTTTC,CASFGGQGGSGANVLTF,NA,NA,TRBV2,TRBJ2-6
TGTGCCAGCAGGAGGGACTACCTAGAGTTCTTC,CASRRDYLEFF,few,TRBD2,TRBV2,TRBJ2-1
TGTGCCAGCAGCTTGATGGGGCAGGCCTATGGCTACACCTTC,CASSLMGQAYGYTF,NA,NA,TRBV5-6,TRBJ1-2
TGTGCCAGCAGCAAAGCCTGGACAGGAAGCAATCAGCCCCAGCATTTT,CASSKAWTGSNQPQHF,NA,NA,TRBV21-1,TRBJ1-5
TGTGCCAGCAGTGGGGGGGGGATCCCTGGCTACACCTTC,CASSGGGIPGYTF,NA,NA,TRBV28,TRBJ1-2
TGTGCCAGCGGGCAGCACTACGAGCAGTACTTC,CASGQHYEQYF,NA,NA,TRBV2,TRBJ2-7
TGTGCCAGCAGCTTAGCGGGACGTTACAATGAGCAGTTCTTC,CASSLAGRYNEQFF,NA,NA,TRBV7-3,TRBJ2-1
TGTGCCAGCTCACCAGCTTCGGACTCCCGGAGAGAGCAGTACTTC,CASSPASDSRREQYF,NA,NA,TRBV18,TRBJ2-7
TGCGCCAGCAGCCAAAGTAGCGGGAGGGCCGAGCAGTACTTC,CASSQSSGRAEQYF,NA,TRBD2,TRBV4-1,TRBJ2-7
TGCGCCAGCAGCCAAGCACTAGGGGGAGTCTACGAGCAGTACTTC,CASSQALGGVYEQYF,NA,NA,TRBV4-1,TRBJ2-7
TGTGCCAGCAGCGTAGAACAATACTCCTACAATGAGCAGTTCTTC,CASSVEQYSYNEQFF,NA,NA,TRBV9,TRBJ2-1
TGTGCCAGCAGCTTTTTACAGGGAGTGGGGGAGCAGTACTTC,CASSFLQGVGEQYF,once,NA,TRBV7-2,TRBJ2-7
TGTGCCAGCAGCGGCCGGGTAACTGGGGCCAACGTCCTGACTTTC,CASSGRVTGANVLTF,NA,NA,TRBV5-6,TRBJ2-6
TGCGCCAGCAGCCAAGTGCGAACAGGGAACACCGGGGAGCTGTTTTTT,CASSQVRTGNTGELFF,NA,NA,TRBV4-1,TRBJ2-2
TGTGCCAGCAGCGTAGGACCGGGACATAGTGGCTACACCTTC,CASSVGPGHSGYTF,NA,NA,TRBV9,TRBJ1-2
TGTGCCAGCACCCAGAGGGACGGGGGACGGTACTTC,CASTQRDGGRYF,NA,NA,TRBV6-1,TRBJ2-7
TGTGCCAGCAGTTTCAGGAGCAATCAGCCCCAGCATTTT,CASSFRSNQPQHF,NA,NA,TRBV28,TRBJ1-5
TGTGCCAGCAGTTCGGACATCCTTACCAACTATGGCTACACCTTC,CASSSDILTNYGYTF,NA,NA,TRBV6-5,TRBJ1-2
TGTGCCAGCACCCAGTACTGGGACAGCCCTCAGGATGGCTACACCTTC,CASTQYWDSPQDGYTF,NA,TRBD1,TRBV7-9,TRBJ1-2
TGTGCCAGCAGCGTGGACTGGCAAGAGACCCAGTACTTC,CASSVDWQETQYF,NA,NA,TRBV9,TRBJ2-5
TGTGCCAGCAGTTTAAGCGTGGGACTAGGGGGTGATGAGCAGTTCTTC,CASSLSVGLGGDEQFF,NA,TRBD2,TRBV27,TRBJ2-1
TGTGCCTCCTCCAGGGATGGGGGCTACACCTTC,CASSRDGGYTF,once,NA,TRBV9,TRBJ1-2
TGTGCCAGCAGCTACAGGGGGAACTCCTATAATTCACCCCTCCACTTT,CASSYRGNSYNSPLHF,few,TRBD1,TRBV5-6,TRBJ1-6